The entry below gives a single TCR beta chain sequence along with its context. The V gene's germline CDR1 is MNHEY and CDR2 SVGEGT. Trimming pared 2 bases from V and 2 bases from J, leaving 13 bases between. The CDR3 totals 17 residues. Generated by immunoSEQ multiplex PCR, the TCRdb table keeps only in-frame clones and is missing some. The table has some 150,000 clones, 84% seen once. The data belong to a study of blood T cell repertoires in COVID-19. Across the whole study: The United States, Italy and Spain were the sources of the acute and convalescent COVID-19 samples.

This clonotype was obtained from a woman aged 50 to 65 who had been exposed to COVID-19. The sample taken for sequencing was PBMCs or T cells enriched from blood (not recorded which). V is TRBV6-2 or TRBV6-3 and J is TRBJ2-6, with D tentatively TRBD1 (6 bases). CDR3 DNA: TGTGCCAGCAGTTACGCACAGGGAGCACCTGGGGCCAACGTCCTGACTTTC. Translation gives CASSYAQGAPGANVLTF.